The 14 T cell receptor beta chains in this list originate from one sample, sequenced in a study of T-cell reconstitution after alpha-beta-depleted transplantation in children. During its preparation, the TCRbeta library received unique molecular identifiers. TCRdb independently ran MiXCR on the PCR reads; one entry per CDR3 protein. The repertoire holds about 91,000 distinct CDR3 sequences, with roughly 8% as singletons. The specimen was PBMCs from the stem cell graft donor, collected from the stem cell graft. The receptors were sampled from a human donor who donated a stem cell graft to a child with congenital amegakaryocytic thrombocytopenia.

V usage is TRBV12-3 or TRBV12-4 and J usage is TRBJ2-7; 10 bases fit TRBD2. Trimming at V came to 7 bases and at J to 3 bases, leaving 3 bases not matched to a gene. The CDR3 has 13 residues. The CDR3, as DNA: TGTGCCAGCACTATAGCGGGAGGCTACGAGCAGTACTTC. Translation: CASTIAGGYEQYF.

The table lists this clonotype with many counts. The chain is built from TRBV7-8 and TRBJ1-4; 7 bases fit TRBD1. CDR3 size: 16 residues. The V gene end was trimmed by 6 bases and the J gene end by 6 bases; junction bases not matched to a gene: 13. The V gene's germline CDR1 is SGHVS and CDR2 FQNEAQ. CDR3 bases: TGTGCCAGCAGGCCAGACAGGGAGGGAATGCATGAAAAACTGTTTTTT. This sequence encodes CASRPDREGMHEKLFF.

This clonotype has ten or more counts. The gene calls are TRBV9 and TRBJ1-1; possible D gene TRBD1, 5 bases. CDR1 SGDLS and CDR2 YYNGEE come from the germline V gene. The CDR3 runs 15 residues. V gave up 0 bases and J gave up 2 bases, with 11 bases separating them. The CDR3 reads CASSVEGAANTEAFF. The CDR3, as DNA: TGTGCCAGCAGCGTAGAAGGGGCGGCTAACACTGAAGCTTTCTTT.

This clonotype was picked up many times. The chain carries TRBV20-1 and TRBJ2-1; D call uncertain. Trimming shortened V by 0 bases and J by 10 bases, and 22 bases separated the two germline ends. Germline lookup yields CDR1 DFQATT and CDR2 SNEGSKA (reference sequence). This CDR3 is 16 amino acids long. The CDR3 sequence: CSARDLARTGPEEQFF. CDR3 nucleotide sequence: TGCAGTGCTAGAGATCTCGCGCGGACCGGCCCTGAGGAGCAGTTCTTC.

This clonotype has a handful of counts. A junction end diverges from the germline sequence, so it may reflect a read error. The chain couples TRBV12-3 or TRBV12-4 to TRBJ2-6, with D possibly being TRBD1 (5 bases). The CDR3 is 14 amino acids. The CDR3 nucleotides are TGTGCCAGCAGCGATTCCTCTGGGGCCAACGGCCTGACTTTC. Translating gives CASSDSSGANGLTF.

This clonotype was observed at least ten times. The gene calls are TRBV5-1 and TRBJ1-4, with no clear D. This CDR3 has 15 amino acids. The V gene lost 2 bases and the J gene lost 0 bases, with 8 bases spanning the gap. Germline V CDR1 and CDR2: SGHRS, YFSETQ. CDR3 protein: CASSFGSATNEKLFF. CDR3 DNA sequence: TGCGCCAGCAGCTTCGGCTCAGCAACTAATGAAAAACTGTTTTTT.

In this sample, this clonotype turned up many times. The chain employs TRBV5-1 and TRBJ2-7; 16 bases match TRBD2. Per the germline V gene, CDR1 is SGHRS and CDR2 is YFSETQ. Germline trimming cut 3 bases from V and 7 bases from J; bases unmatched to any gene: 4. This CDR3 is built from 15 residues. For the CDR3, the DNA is TGCGCCAGCAGCTCGGGACTAGCGGGAGGGAGTGAGCAGTACTTC. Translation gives CASSSGLAGGSEQYF. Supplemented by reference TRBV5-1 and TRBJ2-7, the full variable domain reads KAGVTQTPRYLIKTRGQQVTLSCSPISGHRSVSWYQQTPGQGLQFLFEYFSETQRNKGNFPGRFSGRQFSNSRSEMNVSTLELGDSALYLCASSSGLAGGSEQYFGPGTRLTVT.

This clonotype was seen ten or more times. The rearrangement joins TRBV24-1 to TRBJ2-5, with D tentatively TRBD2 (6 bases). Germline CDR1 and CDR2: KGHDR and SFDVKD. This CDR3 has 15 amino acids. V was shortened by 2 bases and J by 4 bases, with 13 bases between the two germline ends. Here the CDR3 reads CATSDSLAMGETQYF. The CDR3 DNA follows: TGTGCCACCAGTGATTCCCTAGCGATGGGAGAGACCCAGTACTTC.

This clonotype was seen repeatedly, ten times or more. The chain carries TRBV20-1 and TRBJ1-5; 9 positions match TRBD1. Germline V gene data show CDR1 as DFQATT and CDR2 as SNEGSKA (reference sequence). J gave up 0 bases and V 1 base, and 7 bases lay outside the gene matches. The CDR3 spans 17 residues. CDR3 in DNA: TGCAGTGCTAGAGGGGACAGGGTAAAATATAGCAATCAGCCCCAGCATTTT. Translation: CSARGDRVKYSNQPQHF.

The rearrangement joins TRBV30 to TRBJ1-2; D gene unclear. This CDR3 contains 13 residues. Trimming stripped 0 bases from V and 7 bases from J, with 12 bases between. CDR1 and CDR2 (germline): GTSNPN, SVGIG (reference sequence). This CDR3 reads CAWSVPGPSGYTF. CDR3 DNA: TGTGCCTGGAGTGTACCCGGGCCCAGTGGCTACACCTTC.

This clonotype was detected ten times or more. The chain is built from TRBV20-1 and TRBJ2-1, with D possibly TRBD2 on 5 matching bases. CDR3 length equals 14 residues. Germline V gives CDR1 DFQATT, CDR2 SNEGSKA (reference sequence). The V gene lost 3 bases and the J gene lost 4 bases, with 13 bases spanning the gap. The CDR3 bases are TGCAGTGCTAGGGGGAAACGGGGATACAATGAGCAGTTCTTC. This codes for CSARGKRGYNEQFF.

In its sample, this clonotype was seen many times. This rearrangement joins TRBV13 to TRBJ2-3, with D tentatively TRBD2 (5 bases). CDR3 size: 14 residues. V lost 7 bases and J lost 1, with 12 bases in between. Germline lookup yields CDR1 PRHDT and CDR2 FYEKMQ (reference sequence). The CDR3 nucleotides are TGTGCCAGCACCGAGGGCAGTCGCACAGATACGCAGTATTTT. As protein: CASTEGSRTDTQYF.

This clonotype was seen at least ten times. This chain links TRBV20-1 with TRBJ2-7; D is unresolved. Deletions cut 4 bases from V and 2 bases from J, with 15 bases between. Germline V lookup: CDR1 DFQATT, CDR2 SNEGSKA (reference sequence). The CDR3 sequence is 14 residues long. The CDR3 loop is CSAKGSRNTYEQYF. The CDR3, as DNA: TGCAGTGCTAAAGGCAGCCGGAATACCTACGAGCAGTACTTC.

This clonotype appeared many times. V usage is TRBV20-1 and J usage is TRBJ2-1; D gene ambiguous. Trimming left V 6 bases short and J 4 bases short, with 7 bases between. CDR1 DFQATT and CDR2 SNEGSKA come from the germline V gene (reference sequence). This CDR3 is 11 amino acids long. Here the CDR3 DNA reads TGCAGTGCGGACCGATACAATGAGCAGTTCTTC. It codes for CSADRYNEQFF.